A selection of T cell receptor beta chains follows, all from one sample in a study of T cells in Graves' hyperthyroidism and ophthalmopathy. TCRdb re-called the multiplex PCR reads through MiXCR, storing one row per CDR3 protein. Counted here are nearly 750,000 distinct CDR3 sequences, under 45% occurring once; the ten biggest clones make up roughly 30%. The sample comprised blood. These receptors were obtained from a woman between 40 and 55 years old with Graves' hyperthyroidism. The CDR3 runs from the conserved cysteine through the conserved F or W. A D gene is named only where the DNA matches it firmly. Clone size is shown for a subset of rows, as once, few, many or a class of expanded clone.

size	D	V	J	CDR3	DNA
NA	NA	TRBV6-6	TRBJ1-2	CASGGRTVNYGYTF	TGTGCCAGCGGGGGGAGGACGGTTAACTATGGCTACACCTTC
few	TRBD1	TRBV20-1	TRBJ1-6	CSARQGSKNSPLHF	TGCAGTGCTCGACAGGGATCAAAAAATTCACCCCTCCACTTT
NA	NA	TRBV12-3/TRBV12-4	TRBJ1-2	CASSPSAGRYAYTF	TGTGCCAGCAGTCCTTCGGCAGGGAGGTATGCCTACACCTTC
NA	NA	TRBV6-1	TRBJ2-6	CASSSGGRGANVLTF	TGTGCCAGCAGTTCTGGGGGGCGCGGGGCCAACGTCCTGACTTTC
NA	TRBD1	TRBV6-5	TRBJ2-6	CASSRWTGQNSGANVLTF	TGTGCCAGCAGTAGGTGGACAGGCCAAAACTCTGGGGCCAACGTCCTGACTTTC
few	NA	TRBV4-1	TRBJ2-5	CASSHLFETQYF	TGCGCCAGCAGCCACCTTTTTGAGACCCAGTACTTC
few	NA	TRBV19	TRBJ1-5	CASSINWGGPHTFSNQPQHF	TGTGCCAGTAGTATAAACTGGGGGGGACCCCATACTTTTAGCAATCAGCCCCAGCATTTT
NA	NA	TRBV19	TRBJ1-1	CASNRGTEAFF	TGTGCCAGTAATAGGGGAACTGAAGCTTTCTTT
NA	NA	TRBV12-3/TRBV12-4	TRBJ1-4	CASSPPGGGYEKLFF	TGTGCCAGCAGCCCCCCCGGGGGCGGGTATGAAAAACTGTTTTTT
many	NA	TRBV19	TRBJ2-2	CASSIETGNTGELFF	TGTGCCAGTAGTATCGAGACAGGGAACACCGGGGAGCTGTTTTTT
many	NA	TRBV2	TRBJ2-5	CASSEETFATQYF	TGTGCCAGCAGTGAGGAGACCTTTGCGACCCAGTACTTC
many	NA	TRBV20-1	TRBJ1-1	CSARDSPVDTEAFF	TGCAGTGCTAGAGATTCTCCGGTTGACACTGAAGCTTTCTTT
few	TRBD1	TRBV10-3	TRBJ2-7	CAISDRKARQGVLVHEQYF	TGTGCCATCAGTGATAGAAAAGCAAGACAGGGAGTTTTGGTCCACGAGCAGTACTTC
many	NA	TRBV24-1	TRBJ2-5	CATSDTETQYF	TGTGCCACCAGTGATACGGAGACCCAGTACTTC
NA	NA	TRBV6-1	TRBJ1-3	CASSYPGLAGKRTIYF	TGTGCCAGCAGTTACCCGGGACTAGCGGGGAAGAGGACCATATATTTT
NA	NA	TRBV15	TRBJ2-5	CVTSRDSLETQYF	TGTGTCACCAGCAGAGACTCCTTGGAGACCCAGTACTTC
few	TRBD1	TRBV6-5	TRBJ1-2	CASSYSQGGTGYTF	TGTGCCAGCAGTTACTCCCAGGGGGGTACTGGCTACACCTTC
many	TRBD1	TRBV25-1	TRBJ1-1	CASSPTRGDNTEAFF	TGTGCCAGCAGTCCCACCAGGGGGGACAACACTGAAGCTTTCTTT
few	NA	TRBV4-2	TRBJ1-2	CASSQGTSYGYTF	TGTGCCAGCAGCCAAGGCACCTCCTATGGCTACACCTTC
few	TRBD1	TRBV6-6	TRBJ1-6	CASSQGANNSPLHF	TGTGCCAGCAGTCAGGGGGCCAATAATTCACCCCTCCACTTT
few	TRBD1	TRBV12-3/TRBV12-4	TRBJ1-6	CASSLGTGTSYNSPLHF	TGTGCCAGCAGTTTGGGGACAGGGACCTCCTATAATTCACCCCTCCACTTT
NA	NA	TRBV5-1	TRBJ1-1	CASSKDEASEAFF	TGCGCCAGCAGCAAGGACGAGGCGAGTGAAGCTTTCTTT
many	NA	TRBV13	TRBJ1-1	CASSLVGAGKEAFF	TGTGCCAGCAGCTTAGTCGGGGCGGGGAAGGAAGCTTTCTTT
NA	TRBD2	TRBV25-1	TRBJ2-7	CASSDSGSGGNEQYF	TGTGCCAGCAGTGATTCGGGGAGCGGGGGCAACGAGCAGTACTTC
few	NA	TRBV18	TRBJ2-7	CASSPTMDEQYF	TGTGCCAGCTCACCGACCATGGACGAGCAGTACTTC
NA	NA	TRBV7-2	TRBJ2-7	CASSFQGTTSYEQYF	TGTGCCAGCAGCTTTCAGGGGACCACCTCCTACGAGCAGTACTTC
NA	TRBD1	TRBV10-3	TRBJ1-5	CAISPMGQRNQPQHF	TGTGCCATCAGCCCCATGGGACAGCGCAATCAGCCCCAGCATTTT
many	NA	TRBV25-1	TRBJ2-5	CASSESTGFQETQYF	TGTGCCAGCAGCGAATCGACAGGCTTCCAAGAGACCCAGTACTTC
few	TRBD1	TRBV24-1	TRBJ2-5	CATSDFSVGQGARETQYF	TGTGCCACCAGTGATTTTTCAGTGGGACAGGGGGCACGGGAGACCCAGTACTTC
once	TRBD2	TRBV20-1	TRBJ2-5	CSARDHSGGQETQYF	TGCAGTGCTAGAGATCATAGCGGGGGCCAAGAGACCCAGTACTTC
NA	NA	TRBV20-1	TRBJ2-7	CSVILWDEQYF	TGCAGTGTCATCCTGTGGGACGAGCAGTACTTC
few	NA	TRBV5-1	TRBJ2-6	CASSQAPGRNTGANVLTF	TGCGCCAGCAGCCAAGCTCCGGGACGGAATACTGGGGCCAACGTCCTGACTTTC
many	NA	TRBV10-3	TRBJ1-1	CAISRGQNTEAFF	TGTGCCATCAGCAGGGGACAGAACACTGAAGCTTTCTTT
many	NA	TRBV7-2	TRBJ2-7	CASSPWRAWQYF	TGTGCCAGCAGCCCCTGGAGAGCGTGGCAGTACTTC
NA	TRBD1	TRBV5-1	TRBJ2-2	CASIPGTAGATGELFF	TGCGCCAGCATACCAGGGACAGCCGGGGCGACCGGGGAGCTGTTTTTT
NA	TRBD1	TRBV20-1	TRBJ2-5	CSAIQGAEETQYF	TGCAGTGCTATACAGGGGGCGGAGGAGACCCAGTACTTC
many	NA	TRBV7-9	TRBJ1-1	CASSRPAGAAFF	TGTGCCAGCAGCCGTCCGGCGGGAGCAGCTTTCTTT
few	NA	TRBV3-1	TRBJ2-5	CASSQALGGQETQYF	TGTGCCAGCAGCCAAGCATTAGGGGGGCAAGAGACCCAGTACTTC
NA	NA	TRBV2	TRBJ1-4	CASSAGVGLFF	TGTGCCAGCAGTGCCGGGGTAGGACTGTTTTTT
many	NA	TRBV7-2	TRBJ2-7	CASSWKVRAYEQYF	TGTGCCAGCAGCTGGAAGGTCAGGGCCTACGAGCAGTACTTC
NA	NA	TRBV29-1	TRBJ1-5	CSVEVVSHAQPQHF	TGCAGCGTTGAAGTCGTCAGCCATGCTCAGCCCCAGCATTTT
NA	TRBD1	TRBV6-1	TRBJ1-2	CASRDRQGIYGYTF	TGTGCCAGCAGGGACCGACAGGGGATCTATGGCTACACCTTC
many	NA	TRBV19	TRBJ2-5	CASSGSSYQETQYF	TGTGCCAGTAGCGGGAGTTCGTACCAAGAGACCCAGTACTTC
many	NA	TRBV9	TRBJ1-5	CASSVGWGNQPQHF	TGTGCCAGCAGCGTGGGTTGGGGCAATCAGCCCCAGCATTTT
NA	TRBD2	TRBV6-2/TRBV6-3	TRBJ2-7	CASSYSLAEAYEQYF	TGTGCCAGCAGTTACTCGCTAGCGGAAGCCTACGAGCAGTACTTC
NA	NA	TRBV7-2	TRBJ1-2	CASSLGSRSYTF	TGTGCCAGCAGCTTAGGTTCGCGGTCCTACACCTTC
few	NA	TRBV11-2	TRBJ1-4	CASSLPKREGRGEKLFF	TGTGCCAGCAGCCTCCCCAAGCGTGAGGGGAGGGGTGAAAAACTGTTTTTT
many	NA	TRBV7-9	TRBJ2-5	CASSDPGHGVGETQYF	TGTGCCAGCAGCGACCCGGGACACGGGGTGGGGGAGACCCAGTACTTC
NA	NA	TRBV2	TRBJ2-1	CASSPDGKNEQFF	TGTGCCAGCAGTCCGGACGGAAAGAATGAGCAGTTCTTC
many	NA	TRBV7-8	TRBJ1-1	CASSLGEGLEAFF	TGTGCCAGCAGCTTAGGGGAAGGACTTGAAGCTTTCTTT
NA	TRBD1	TRBV7-7	TRBJ2-5	CASSVQGAETQYF	TGTGCTAGCAGCGTTCAGGGGGCGGAGACCCAGTACTTC
NA	NA	TRBV29-1	TRBJ1-2	CSVVDGNYGYTF	TGCAGCGTTGTAGACGGTAACTATGGCTACACCTTC